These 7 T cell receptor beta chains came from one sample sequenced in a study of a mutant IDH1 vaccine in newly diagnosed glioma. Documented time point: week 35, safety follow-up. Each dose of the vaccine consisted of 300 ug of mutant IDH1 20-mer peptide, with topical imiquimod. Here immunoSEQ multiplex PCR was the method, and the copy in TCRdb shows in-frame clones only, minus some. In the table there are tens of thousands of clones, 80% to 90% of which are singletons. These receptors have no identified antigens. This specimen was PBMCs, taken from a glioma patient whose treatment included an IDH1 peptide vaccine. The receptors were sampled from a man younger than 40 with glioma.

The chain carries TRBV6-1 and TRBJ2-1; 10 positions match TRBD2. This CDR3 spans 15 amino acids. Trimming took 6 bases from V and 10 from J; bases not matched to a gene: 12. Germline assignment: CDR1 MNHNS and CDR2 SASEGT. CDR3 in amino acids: CASSRAGGRSPEQFF. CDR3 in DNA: TGTGCCAGCAGCCGAGCGGGGGGGCGCTCACCAGAGCAGTTCTTC.

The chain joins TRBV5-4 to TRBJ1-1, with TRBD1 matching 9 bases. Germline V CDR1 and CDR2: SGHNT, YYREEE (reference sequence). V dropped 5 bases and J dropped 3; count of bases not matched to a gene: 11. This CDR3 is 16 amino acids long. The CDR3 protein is CASRPTGGAKDTEAFF. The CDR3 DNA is TGTGCCAGCAGACCAACAGGGGGCGCAAAAGACACTGAAGCTTTCTTT.

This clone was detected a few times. In DNA, the CDR3 is TGTGCCAGCAGTGCCGATTGGATCGGCAACTATGGCTACACCTTC. This gives the protein CASSADWIGNYGYTF. The gene calls are TRBV6-1 and TRBJ1-2; D unclear. The CDR3 contains 15 residues. The germline CDR1 and CDR2 sequences are MNHNS and SASEGT. The V and J ends lost 4 bases and 2 bases respectively, with 14 bases between them.

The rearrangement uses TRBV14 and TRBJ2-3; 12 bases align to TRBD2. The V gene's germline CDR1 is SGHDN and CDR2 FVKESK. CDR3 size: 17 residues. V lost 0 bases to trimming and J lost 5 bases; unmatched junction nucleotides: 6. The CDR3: CASSQDLTSGGLDTQYF. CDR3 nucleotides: TGTGCCAGCAGCCAAGATCTAACTAGCGGGGGGCTAGATACGCAGTATTTT.

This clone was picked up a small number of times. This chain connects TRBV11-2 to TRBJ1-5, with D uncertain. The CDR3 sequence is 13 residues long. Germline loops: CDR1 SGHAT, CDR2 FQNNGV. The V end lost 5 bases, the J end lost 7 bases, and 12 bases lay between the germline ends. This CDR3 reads CASSPSVGQPQHF. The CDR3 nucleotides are TGTGCCAGCAGCCCATCCGTCGGGCAGCCCCAGCATTTT.

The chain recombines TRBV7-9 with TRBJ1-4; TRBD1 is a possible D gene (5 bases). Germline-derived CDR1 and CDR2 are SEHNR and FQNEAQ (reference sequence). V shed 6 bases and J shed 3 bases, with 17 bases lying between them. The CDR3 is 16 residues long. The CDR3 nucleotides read TGTGCCAGCAGTTTGAACAAGGGGTCGGCTAATGAAAAACTGTTTTTT. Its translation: CASSLNKGSANEKLFF.

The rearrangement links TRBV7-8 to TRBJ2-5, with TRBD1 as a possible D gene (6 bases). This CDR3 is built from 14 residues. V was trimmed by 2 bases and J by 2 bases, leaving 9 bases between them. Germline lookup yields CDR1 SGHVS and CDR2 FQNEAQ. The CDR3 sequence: CASSLQQGQETQYF. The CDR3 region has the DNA TGTGCCAGCAGCTTACAGCAGGGGCAAGAGACCCAGTACTTC.